This T cell receptor (beta chain) was profiled in a study of blood T cells in healthy people across ages. Remarks on this clonotype: What it binds is not known.

Whole-study results and caveats: Estimates based on one million T cells were treated as lower bounds.

The length of the CDR3 is 14 residues. Germline V gives CDR1 DFQATT, CDR2 SNEGSKA (reference sequence). V lost 7 bases and J lost 1, with 16 bases in between. Through a sample-barcoded 5' primer and a J-beta primer mix, a second PCR was run for roughly 6 to 12 cycles. TCRdb recomputed calls from the 5' RACE reads with MiXCR, one row per CDR3 protein. Among 600,000 to 850,000 distinct CDR3 sequences listed, 25% were seen once. The same data also contributed to another study, on T cells of mothers and their children.

This TCR was sampled from a boy aged 5-17 years in good health. Sequenced sample: blood. The chain is built from TRBV20-1 and TRBJ1-1; D gene unclear. The CDR3 spells CSGSRLRANTEAFF. In nucleotides, the CDR3 is TGCAGTGGCAGTCGCCTCAGAGCGAACACTGAAGCTTTCTTT.